Below, 21 T cell receptor beta chains from the same sample are listed, as sequenced in a study of blood T cells in healthy people across ages. For the second PCR, which ran for about 7 to 12 cycles, a sample-barcoded 5' primer and a J-beta primer mix were used. TCRdb reprocessed the 5' RACE reads with MiXCR, giving one entry per CDR3 protein. The sample carries 1.4 million or so distinct CDR3 sequences, roughly two fifths recorded once. The sequenced sample was blood. All receptors derive from a woman under 30 in good health.

This clonotype has more than one count but fewer than ten. The rearrangement joins TRBV7-9 to TRBJ2-1; 9 positions match TRBD2. CDR1 and CDR2 from the germline V gene are SEHNR and FQNEAQ (reference sequence). V shed 3 bases and J 14 bases; nucleotides not matched to a gene: 5. The CDR3 sequence is 12 residues long. This chain's CDR3 is CASSFTSGHKFF. CDR3 in DNA: TGTGCCAGCAGCTTTACTAGCGGGCACAAGTTCTTC.

Comments on this clonotype: A much larger clone differs by one base, so this may be a read error. CDR3 residues: CSVLGGPDEQYF. Written as DNA, the CDR3 is TGCAGCGTACTCGGCGGACCCGACGAGCAGTACTTC. The chain employs TRBV29-1 and TRBJ2-5, with D uncertain. The DNA end is a closer match to TRBJ2-7, so the J assignment may be wrong. From germline, CDR1 is SQVTM and CDR2 ANQGSEA. The CDR3 runs 12 residues.

There are a few counts of this clonotype. CDR3 bases: TGTGCCAGCAGCTTAGGAGGGACAGGGGGCTATACGCAGTATTTT. Its protein product is CASSLGGTGGYTQYF. The chain employs TRBV7-2 and TRBJ2-3; TRBD1 aligns across 12 bases. CDR3 size: 15 residues. CDR1 SGHTA and CDR2 FQGNSA come from the germline V gene. With V trimmed by 1 base and J by 7 bases, 3 bases remained unmatched.

This clonotype was seen a few times. The chain employs TRBV6-2 or TRBV6-3 and TRBJ2-1; D tentatively fits TRBD1 or TRBD2 (5 bases each). Germline V CDR1 and CDR2: MNHEY, SVGEGT. This CDR3 has 13 residues. With 8 bases removed from V and 6 bases from J, the gap between germline ends came to 14 bases. CDR3 DNA sequence: TGTGCCAGCTGGACGGGGACGGTCAATGAGCAGTTCTTC. Translating it yields CASWTGTVNEQFF.

The chain joins TRBV12-3 or TRBV12-4 to TRBJ2-3; D unclear. Trimming cost V 0 bases and J 2 bases, with 6 bases left between them. This CDR3 has 14 amino acids. The CDR3 DNA reads as TGTGCCAGCAGTTTAGCGGACCTCACAGATACGCAGTATTTT. This translates into CASSLADLTDTQYF.

The gene calls are TRBV7-8 and TRBJ2-3; D is possibly TRBD2 (5 bases). Trimming stripped 7 bases from V and 4 bases from J, with 12 bases between. This CDR3 is 13 amino acids long. Germline V gene lookup returns CDR1 SGHVS and CDR2 FQNEAQ. CDR3 region: CASNHGVPDTQYF. Here the CDR3 DNA reads TGTGCCAGCAACCACGGGGTGCCAGATACGCAGTATTTT.

The chain joins TRBV7-3 to TRBJ1-1; tentatively, D is TRBD1 (5 bases). The V gene's germline CDR1 is SGHTA and CDR2 FQGTGA. V was trimmed by 4 bases and J by 0 bases, leaving 15 bases between them. The CDR3 consists of 16 residues. CDR3 sequence reads: CASSSHSGRLNTEAFF. CDR3 coding DNA: TGTGCCAGCAGCTCCCACTCGGGACGGCTGAACACTGAAGCTTTCTTT.

V and J are TRBV3-1 and TRBJ1-1; D not certain. Germline values: CDR1 LGHDT, CDR2 YNNKEL (reference sequence). The CDR3 sequence is 14 residues long. The V end was cut by 10 bases, the J end by 0 bases, with 15 bases between. The CDR3 DNA reads TGTGCCACAAAGAATACAGTGTTGAACACTGAAGCTTTCTTT. Amino acid sequence: CATKNTVLNTEAFF.

This clonotype was seen more than once but under ten times. CDR3 in amino acids: CASSFRGGNEQYF. The CDR3 DNA reads as TGTGCCAGCAGTTTTAGGGGGGGCAATGAGCAGTACTTC. The chain employs TRBV27 and TRBJ2-5; TRBD2 might be the D (7 bases). V shed 3 bases and J shed 11 bases, with 16 bases lying between them. Germline-derived CDR1 and CDR2 are MNHEY and SMNVEV (reference sequence). The CDR3 is made up of 13 amino acids.

The chain is built from TRBV5-1 and TRBJ2-1; a possible D gene is TRBD2 (6 bases). The V end lost 2 bases, the J end lost 10 bases, and 19 bases lay between the germline ends. CDR1 SGHRS and CDR2 YFSETQ come from the germline V gene. The CDR3 length is 15 residues. The CDR3 is CASSLTPDWTKEQFF. CDR3 nucleotide sequence: TGCGCCAGCAGCTTAACCCCCGACTGGACTAAGGAGCAGTTCTTC.

This clonotype was found a few times. V is TRBV2 and J is TRBJ2-1; the match to TRBD2 covers 13 bases. CDR3 size: 13 residues. Germline V CDR1 and CDR2: SNHLY, FYNNEI. V lost 4 bases, J lost 10 bases, and 1 base stayed unmatched. For the CDR3, the DNA is TGTGCCAGCAGTGCGACTAGCGGGGGGGAGCAGTTCTTC. Translation gives CASSATSGGEQFF.

The sample holds a few counts of this clonotype. This sequence joins TRBV20-1 and TRBJ1-5, with D perhaps TRBD1 (6 bases). The CDR3 sequence is 14 residues long. The germline V gene encodes CDR1 DFQATT and CDR2 SNEGSKA (reference sequence). The ends were cut back, 5 bases at V and 4 bases at J, with 15 bases in the middle. The CDR3, as DNA: TGCAGTGCTCTGCAGACAGGTGGAAATCAGCCCCAGCATTTT. Protein product: CSALQTGGNQPQHF.

This clonotype was seen a few times. The CDR3 nucleotides are TGCGCCAGCAGCCAAGGTGGCCAGTACGAGCAGTACTTC. Protein: CASSQGGQYEQYF. The V call is TRBV4-1, the J call TRBJ2-5; D not certain. The J call may be incorrect, as the DNA end agrees better with TRBJ2-7. This CDR3 is built from 13 residues. Germline V gene sequence: CDR1 MGHRA, CDR2 YSYEKL.

This chain connects TRBV29-1 to TRBJ2-5; D remains ambiguous. Germline V gene data show CDR1 as SQVTM and CDR2 as ANQGSEA. Trimming left V 5 bases short and J 0 bases short, with 4 bases between. The length of the CDR3 is 11 residues. CDR3 sequence (DNA): TGCAGCGTTCACCACCAAGAGACCCAGTACTTC. Residues: CSVHHQETQYF.

The rearrangement uses TRBV27 and TRBJ2-3, with D perhaps matching TRBD2 (6 bases). Trimming cost V 1 base and J 0 bases, with 11 bases left between them. The CDR3 is 16 residues long. The germline CDR1 and CDR2 sequences are MNHEY and SMNVEV (reference sequence). For the CDR3, the DNA is TGTGCCAGCAGTTTATTGCGGGGAAGAAGCACAGATACGCAGTATTTT. This translates into CASSLLRGRSTDTQYF.

The chain links TRBV20-1 to TRBJ1-3; unclear D gene. The V end lost 0 bases, the J end lost 0 bases, and 6 bases lay between the germline ends. The length of the CDR3 is 14 residues. The V gene's germline CDR1 is DFQATT and CDR2 SNEGSKA (reference sequence). CDR3 coding DNA: TGCAGTGCTAGAGATTTACACTCTGGAAACACCATATATTTT. As protein: CSARDLHSGNTIYF.

As for this clonotype: One end of the junction fails to match germline, which may point to a read error. The genes are TRBV15 and TRBJ1-4; D remains ambiguous. This CDR3 is built from 11 residues. CDR1 is LNHNV and CDR2 is YYDKDF in the germline V gene (reference sequence). This chain's CDR3 is CATNRDSRLFF. The CDR3 DNA is TGTGCCACCAACAGAGATTCTCGCCTGTTTTTT. The whole variable domain, filled in from reference TRBV15 and TRBJ1-4, reads DAMVIQNPRYQVTQFGKPVTLSCSQTLNHNVMYWYQQKSSQAPKLLFHYYDKDFNNEADTPDNFQSRRPNTSFCFLDIRSPGLGDTAMYLCATNRDSRLFFGSGTQLSVL.

In its sample, this clonotype was seen a few times. V usage is TRBV20-1 and J usage is TRBJ1-5; unclear D gene. Trimming removed 5 bases at V and 2 bases at J, with 16 bases between. Per germline, CDR1 DFQATT and CDR2 SNEGSKA (reference sequence). The CDR3 loop spans 15 amino acids. The CDR3 region is CSASPFADGNQPQHF. The CDR3 DNA sequence: TGCAGTGCTTCCCCCTTTGCCGATGGCAATCAGCCCCAGCATTTT.

V gene TRBV27 combines with J gene TRBJ1-5, with a possible D match to TRBD1 (5 bases). This CDR3 region has 21 residues. Looked up from germline, CDR1 is MNHEY and CDR2 is SMNVEV (reference sequence). V was shortened by 3 bases and J by 0 bases, with 27 bases between the two germline ends. The CDR3 spells CASSFPLKRQRASYSNQPQHF. The CDR3 nucleotides are TGTGCCAGCAGTTTCCCCCTCAAACGACAGCGAGCTAGTTATAGCAATCAGCCCCAGCATTTT.

This clonotype was found a few times. The chain joins TRBV11-2 to TRBJ2-7; TRBD2 agrees at 9 bases. Germline CDR1 is SGHAT and CDR2 is FQNNGV. Trimming removed 6 bases from V and 7 bases from J; junction bases left unmatched: 16. CDR3 length: 16 amino acids. The CDR3 sequence is CASRRTSGGGDDEQYF. The CDR3 coding sequence is TGTGCCAGCAGACGTACCTCTGGCGGGGGGGACGATGAGCAGTACTTC.

The chain couples TRBV6-2 or TRBV6-3 to TRBJ1-1; 7 nucleotides align to TRBD1. The CDR3 extends over 13 amino acids. With V trimmed by 2 bases and J by 10 bases, 7 bases remained unmatched. Germline lookup yields CDR1 MNHEY and CDR2 SVGEGT. The CDR3 sequence is CASSYRQGSRAFF. The CDR3 nucleotides read TGTGCCAGCAGTTACCGACAGGGTTCTCGAGCTTTCTTT.